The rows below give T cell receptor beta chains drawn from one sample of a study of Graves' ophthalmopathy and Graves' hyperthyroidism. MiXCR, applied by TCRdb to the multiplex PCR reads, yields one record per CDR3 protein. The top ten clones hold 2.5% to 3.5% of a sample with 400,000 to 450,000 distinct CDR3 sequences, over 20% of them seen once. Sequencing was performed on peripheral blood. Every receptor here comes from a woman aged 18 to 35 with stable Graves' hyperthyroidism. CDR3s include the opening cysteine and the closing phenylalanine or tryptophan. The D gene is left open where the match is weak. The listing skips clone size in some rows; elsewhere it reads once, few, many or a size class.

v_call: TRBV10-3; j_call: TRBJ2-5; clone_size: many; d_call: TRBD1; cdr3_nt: TGTGCCATCAGTGGGACAGGGGGCAGAGAGACCCAGTACTTC; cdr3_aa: CAISGTGGRETQYF
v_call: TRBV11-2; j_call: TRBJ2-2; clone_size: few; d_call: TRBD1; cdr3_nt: TGTGCCAGCAGCGGAATCCGGACAGGGAGGACCGGGGAGCTGTTTTTT; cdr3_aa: CASSGIRTGRTGELFF
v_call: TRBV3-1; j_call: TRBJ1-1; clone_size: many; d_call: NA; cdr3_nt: TGTGCCAGCAGCCTGGTGAGGGACACTGAAGCTTTCTTT; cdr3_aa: CASSLVRDTEAFF
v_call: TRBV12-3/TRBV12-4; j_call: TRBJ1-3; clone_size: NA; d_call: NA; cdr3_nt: TGTGCCAGCAGTTTGCCCATCCATTCCGGGACATTAAACACCTTCACTGGAAACACCATATATTTT; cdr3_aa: CASSLPIHSGTLNTFTGNTIYF
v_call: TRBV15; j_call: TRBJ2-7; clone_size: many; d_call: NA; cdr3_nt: TGTGCCACCAGCAGAGAGGGGGCGACCCTCTACGAGCAGTACTTC; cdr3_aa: CATSREGATLYEQYF
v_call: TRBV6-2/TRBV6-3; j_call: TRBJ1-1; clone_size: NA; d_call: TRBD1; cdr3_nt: TGTGCCAGCGGGGGACAGACGAACACTGAAGCTTTCTTT; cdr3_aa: CASGGQTNTEAFF
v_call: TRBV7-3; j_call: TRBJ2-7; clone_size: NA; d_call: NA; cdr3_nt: TGTGCCAGCAGCCTTGGACAGCCTTTGGAGCAGTACTTC; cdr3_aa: CASSLGQPLEQYF
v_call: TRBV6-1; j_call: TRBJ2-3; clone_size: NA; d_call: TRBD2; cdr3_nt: TGTGCCAGCAGTCGGGGACTAGCTTCAGATACGCAGTATTTT; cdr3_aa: CASSRGLASDTQYF
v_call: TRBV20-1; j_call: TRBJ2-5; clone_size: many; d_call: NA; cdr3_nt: TGCAGTGCTCCAGGGGGGCAGACCCAGTACTTC; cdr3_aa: CSAPGGQTQYF
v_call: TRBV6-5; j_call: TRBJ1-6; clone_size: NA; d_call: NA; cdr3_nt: TGTGCCAGCAGTTACCCGCAGGCCGCTCACTCCTATAATTCACCCCTCCACTTT; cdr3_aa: CASSYPQAAHSYNSPLHF
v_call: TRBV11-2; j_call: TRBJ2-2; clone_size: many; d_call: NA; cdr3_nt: TGTGCCAGCACCGCGTCGACAGTTTGGGACACCGGGGAGCTGTTTTTT; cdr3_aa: CASTASTVWDTGELFF
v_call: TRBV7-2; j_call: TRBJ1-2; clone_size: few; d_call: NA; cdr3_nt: TGTGCCAGCAGCTTAGCCCCTGGACGGGATCACTATGGCTACACCTTC; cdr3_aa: CASSLAPGRDHYGYTF
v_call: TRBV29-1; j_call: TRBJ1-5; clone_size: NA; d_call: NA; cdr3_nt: TGCAGCGTCGATAATGGGAACCTTAGCAATCAGCCCCAGCATTTT; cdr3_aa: CSVDNGNLSNQPQHF
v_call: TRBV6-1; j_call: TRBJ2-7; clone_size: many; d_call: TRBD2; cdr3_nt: TGTGCCAGCAGTGAAGCCGTACTAGCGGGCCCCTCCTACGAGCAGTACTTC; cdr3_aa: CASSEAVLAGPSYEQYF
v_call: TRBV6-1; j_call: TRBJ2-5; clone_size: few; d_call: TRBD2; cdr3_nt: TGTGCCAGCAGTAGGACTAGCTCCGGGGGGGGAAAAGAGACCCAGTACTTC; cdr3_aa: CASSRTSSGGGKETQYF
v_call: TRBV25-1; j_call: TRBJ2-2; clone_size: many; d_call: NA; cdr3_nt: TGTGCCAGCAGTCAAACAGGTACCTCGGTTACCGGGGAGCTGTTTTTT; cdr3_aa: CASSQTGTSVTGELFF
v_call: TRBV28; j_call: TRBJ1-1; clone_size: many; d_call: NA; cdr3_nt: TGTGCCAGCACTCTGGGACAAGGGGAAGCTTTCTTT; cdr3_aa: CASTLGQGEAFF
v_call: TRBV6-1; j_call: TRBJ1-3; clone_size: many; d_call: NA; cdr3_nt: TGTGCCAGCAGTGAAGCCATTCTCTCTGGAAACACCATATATTTT; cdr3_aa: CASSEAILSGNTIYF
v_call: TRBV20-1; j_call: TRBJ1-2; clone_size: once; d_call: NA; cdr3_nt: TGCAGTGCTCTGGACCTCGGGGGCTACACCTTC; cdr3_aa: CSALDLGGYTF
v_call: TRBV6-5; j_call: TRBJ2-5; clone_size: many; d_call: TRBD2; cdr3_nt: TGTGCCAGCAGGCGCGGGAGAAGGCGTGAGACCCAGTACTTC; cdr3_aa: CASRRGRRRETQYF
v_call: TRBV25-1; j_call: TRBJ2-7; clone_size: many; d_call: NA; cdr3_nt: TGTGCCAGCACACAACAGGGCTTCTACGAGCAGTACTTC; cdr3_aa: CASTQQGFYEQYF
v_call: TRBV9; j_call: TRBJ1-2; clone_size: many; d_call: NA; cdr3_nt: TGTGCCAGCAGCGGTCCTCTCTATGGCTACACCTTC; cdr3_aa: CASSGPLYGYTF
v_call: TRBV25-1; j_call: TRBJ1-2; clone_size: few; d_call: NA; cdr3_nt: TGTGCCAGCAGTGTCGGGTCCGCGTATGGCTACACCTTC; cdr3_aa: CASSVGSAYGYTF
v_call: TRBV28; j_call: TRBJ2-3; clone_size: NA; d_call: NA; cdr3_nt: TGTGCCAGCAGTCCCCCGTGGTCGGGCGATACGCAGTATTTT; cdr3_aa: CASSPPWSGDTQYF
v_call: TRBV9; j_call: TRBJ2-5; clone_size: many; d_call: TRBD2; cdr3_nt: TGTGCCAGCAGCGTAGGCGGCTCTAGCGGGAGTGAGACCCAGTACTTC; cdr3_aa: CASSVGGSSGSETQYF
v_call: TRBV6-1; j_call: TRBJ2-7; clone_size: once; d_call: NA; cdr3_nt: TGTGCCAGCAGCCCCGGGAGAGGGGTCTACGATCAGTACTTC; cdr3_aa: CASSPGRGVYDQYF
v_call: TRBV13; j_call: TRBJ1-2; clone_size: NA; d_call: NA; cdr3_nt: TGTGCCAGCAGCTTAGGCCTCCGGGGGCGCAACTATGGCTACACCTTC; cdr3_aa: CASSLGLRGRNYGYTF
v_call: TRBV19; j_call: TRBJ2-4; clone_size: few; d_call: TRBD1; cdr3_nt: TGTGCCAGTACCCACGACAGGGGGTTAAACATTAAGTACTTC; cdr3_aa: CASTHDRGLNIKYF
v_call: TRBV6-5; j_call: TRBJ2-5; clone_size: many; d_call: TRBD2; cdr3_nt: TGTGCCAGCAGTTACTCCCAACTAGCGGGAGGGGGAGAGACCCAGTACTTC; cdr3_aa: CASSYSQLAGGGETQYF
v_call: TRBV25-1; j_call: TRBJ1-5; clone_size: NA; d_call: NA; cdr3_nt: TGTGCCAGCGCACAGGGTTGGCAGCCCCAGCATTTT; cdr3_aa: CASAQGWQPQHF
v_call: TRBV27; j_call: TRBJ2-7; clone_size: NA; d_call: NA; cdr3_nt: TGTGCCAGCAGGCCCGACTCCTCCTACGAGCAGTACTTC; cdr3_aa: CASRPDSSYEQYF
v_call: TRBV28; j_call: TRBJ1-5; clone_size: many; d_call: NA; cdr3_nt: TGTGCCAGCAGTTTACCCCGATGGCGGTCTAGCAATCAGCCCCAGCATTTT; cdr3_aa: CASSLPRWRSSNQPQHF
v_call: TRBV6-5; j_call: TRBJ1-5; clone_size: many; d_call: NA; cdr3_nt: TGTGCCAGCAGTTACGGCGGAGTTAATCAGCCCCAGCATTTT; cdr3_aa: CASSYGGVNQPQHF
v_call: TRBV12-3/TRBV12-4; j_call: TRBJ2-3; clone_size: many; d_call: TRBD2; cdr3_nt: TGTGCCAGCAGTTTTTCCGGGACTAGCGGGAGGCGCACAGATACGCAGTATTTT; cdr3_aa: CASSFSGTSGRRTDTQYF